Listed below are T cell receptor beta chains from one sample, sequenced in a study of blood T cell repertoires in COVID-19. Produced via immunoSEQ multiplex PCR; TCRdb's table is partial and in-frame only. The sample comprises about 160,000 clones, around 74% of which are singletons, and approximately 7.6% rests with the top ten. What was sequenced was peripheral blood. Source of these receptors: a woman aged 60 to 75 with COVID-19, enrolled during active disease. CDR3s leave out the opening cysteine and the closing phenylalanine or tryptophan.

j_call | v_call | cdr3_aa
TRBJ1-5 | TRBV6-5 | ASRPQVYSNQPQH
TRBJ2-3 | TRBV10-1 | ASSEQRGNTDTQY
TRBJ2-1 | TRBV4-1 | ASSQPFPQAGGLVNEQF
TRBJ1-2 | TRBV28 | ASRKSGTGYGYT
TRBJ2-3 | TRBV2 | ASSGKRGGVDTQY
TRBJ2-1 | TRBV6-1 | ASSEGTTSYNEQF
TRBJ1-3 | TRBV2 | ATGGTEGNTIY
TRBJ1-2 | TRBV29-1 | SVAGGTNYGYT
TRBJ2-5 | TRBV5-1 | ASSLTSGGQETQY
TRBJ2-7 | TRBV6-2/TRBV6-3 | ASSYSPDRALIYEQY
TRBJ1-6 | TRBV7-9 | ASSSAGTGVRSPLH
TRBJ2-5 | TRBV5-6 | ASSSQGFGETQY
TRBJ1-1 | TRBV11-2 | ASGQVRGTEAF
TRBJ2-7 | TRBV5-6 | ASSLELATYEQY
TRBJ1-1 | TRBV5-1 | ASSLRGGGTEAF
TRBJ1-1 | TRBV10-1 | ASSATTPKNTEAF
TRBJ1-2 | TRBV5-1 | ASSVGTGGYT
TRBJ2-1 | TRBV5-1 | ASSLALGGPYNEQF
TRBJ2-2 | TRBV19 | ASSTGTRELF
TRBJ2-3 | TRBV11-3 | ASRSGSGEKADTQY
TRBJ2-1 | TRBV19 | ASGTGTHEQF
TRBJ2-2 | TRBV4-2 | ASSQGGTDPGELF
TRBJ2-7 | TRBV7-2 | ASSLGGSSSYEQY
TRBJ1-5 | TRBV2 | ASSREGNQPQH
TRBJ2-7 | TRBV3-1/TRBV3-2 | ASSHSTGGQYEQY
TRBJ2-1 | TRBV5-1 | ASSFDSSYNEQF
TRBJ1-2 | TRBV28 | ASSPGEIYGYT
TRBJ2-3 | TRBV4-3 | ASSLALAGGDTQY
TRBJ2-1 | TRBV19 | ASSMRQGAKGNEQF
TRBJ2-7 | TRBV6-2/TRBV6-3 | ASSRSYEQY
TRBJ2-3 | TRBV29-1 | SVGGLAGFSKRTDTQY
TRBJ2-5 | TRBV7-3 | ASSPGGAVETQY
TRBJ1-2 | TRBV7-8 | ASSLGPDRPNYGYT
TRBJ1-4 | TRBV7-3 | ASSLRGRAATNEKLF
TRBJ1-4 | TRBV30 | AWSVPFGQQL
TRBJ2-1 | TRBV6-4 | ASSAAIGSYNEQF
TRBJ2-7 | TRBV20-1 | SASLMREPYEQY
TRBJ2-2 | TRBV11-2 | ASSLERGTGELF
TRBJ1-1 | TRBV28 | ASSLLLGALSTEAF
TRBJ1-1 | TRBV9 | ASSPRTGLAEAF
TRBJ1-1 | TRBV9 | ASSAQTGLNTEAF
TRBJ2-1 | TRBV5-4 | ASSLSGSYNEQF
TRBJ2-5 | TRBV24-1 | ATSAGAGGSETQY
TRBJ2-1 | TRBV6-5 | ASSYARLLNEQF
TRBJ2-7 | TRBV11-2 | ASSLLGTAYEQY
TRBJ2-2 | TRBV11-2 | ASSVGLAGVAGELF
TRBJ2-2 | TRBV28 | ASSLLGLADTGELF
TRBJ2-2 | TRBV5-6 | ASRPTGYANTGELF
TRBJ2-6 | TRBV19 | ASSIYLAGDSGANVLT
TRBJ2-1 | TRBV19 | ASSIDFAGSYNEQF